Listed here is a single TCR beta chain. The germline V gene encodes CDR1 SEHNR and CDR2 FQNEAQ (reference sequence). The V and J ends lost 3 bases and 0 bases respectively, with 18 bases between them. There are 18 residues in the CDR3. This entry belongs to a study of blood T cell repertoires in COVID-19. Study-level information: Spain, Italy and the United States supplied samples that represented acute and convalescent COVID-19.

Authors' data handling: The assay estimated nucleated cells by amplifying reference gene primers. TCRdb's table, derived via immunoSEQ multiplex PCR, lists solely in-frame clones and lacks some. That table furnishes V, J and clone size, whereas the DNA furnished D and trimming. The sample shows 100,000 or so clones, about 90% of them seen only once. The sequence was collected from a woman aged 50 to 60 in a cohort sampled during active COVID-19. The sample consisted of peripheral blood. The chain recombines TRBV7-9 with TRBJ1-5, with D possibly matching TRBD1 (6 bases). CDR3 DNA: TGTGCCAGCAGCTTTTCAATCCGGACAGCCTCTAGCAATCAGCCCCAGCATTTT. It encodes CASSFSIRTASSNQPQHF.